The 11 T cell receptor beta chains presented below share a single source sample, sequenced in a study of T cells in Graves' hyperthyroidism and ophthalmopathy. Amplified TCR beta CDR3 regions came from RNA transcripts. When the TCR CDR3 underwent first-round RT-PCR, the HTBI primer set was used. From the multiplex PCR reads, TCRdb called clonotypes with MiXCR, one entry per CDR3 protein. The table shows 550,000 to 800,000 distinct CDR3 sequences, with less than 20% occurring only once. The specimen sequenced was blood. These receptors all stem from a man aged 18 to 30 with Graves' hyperthyroidism.

The rearrangement joins TRBV15 to TRBJ1-2; D is unresolved. Germline CDR1 reads LNHNV; CDR2 reads YYDKDF (reference sequence). The CDR3 is made up of 12 amino acids. V was trimmed by 1 base and J by 2 bases, leaving 2 bases between them. The CDR3 is CATSRGNYGYTF. CDR3 DNA sequence: TGTGCCACCAGCAGAGGAAACTATGGCTACACCTTC.

This clonotype was detected ten times or more. V and J are TRBV24-1 and TRBJ2-2; a possible D gene is TRBD2 (7 bases). V lost 5 bases, J lost 3 bases, and 12 bases lay in between. The CDR3 sequence is 15 residues long. The germline CDR1 and CDR2 sequences are KGHDR and SFDVKD. The CDR3 loop is CATSGEGGDTGELFF. Written as DNA, the CDR3 is TGTGCCACCAGTGGAGAAGGGGGGGACACCGGGGAGCTGTTTTTT.

The chain joins TRBV12-3 or TRBV12-4 to TRBJ1-3, with TRBD1 matching 12 bases. Trimming took 4 bases from V and 0 from J; bases not matched to a gene: 19. CDR3 length equals 22 residues. CDR3 in DNA: TGTGCCAGCAGTTATCCTGACCGGGACAGGGGGCGCGGGCTGTACTCTGGAAACACCATATATTTT. Encoded protein: CASSYPDRDRGRGLYSGNTIYF.

This clonotype was seen ten or more times. The chain couples TRBV3-1 to TRBJ2-1; D is uncertain. Looked up from germline, CDR1 is LGHDT and CDR2 is YNNKEL (reference sequence). V lost 5 bases and J lost 9, with 14 bases in between. The CDR3 is made up of 13 amino acids. For the CDR3, the DNA is TGTGCCAGCAGCGCAAATAGGGCCGGTGAGCAGTTCTTC. This gives the protein CASSANRAGEQFF.

This clonotype was seen only a few times. V and J are TRBV9 and TRBJ2-7; 7 bases line up with TRBD1. The trim removed 0 bases at V and 2 bases at J, leaving 5 bases unmatched. This CDR3 comprises 15 residues. Per the germline V gene, CDR1 is SGDLS and CDR2 is YYNGEE. CDR3 nucleotides: TGTGCCAGCAGCGTAGCGTGGCAGGGGGCCTACGAGCAGTACTTC. This translates into CASSVAWQGAYEQYF.

This clonotype was recorded a few times. The chain is built from TRBV12-3 or TRBV12-4 and TRBJ2-2, with D unresolved. The CDR3 consists of 15 residues. Trimming left V 2 bases short and J 5 bases short, with 12 bases between. The CDR3 DNA is TGTGCCAGCAGTTTATGGGTGAGAAGGACCGGGGAGCTGTTTTTT. Protein: CASSLWVRRTGELFF.

This clonotype has more than one count but fewer than ten. The rearrangement links TRBV14 to TRBJ1-1; D gene ambiguous. Trimming took off 3 bases at V and 2 bases at J, with 7 bases between the two ends. This CDR3 is 13 amino acids long. Germline CDR1 is SGHDN and CDR2 is FVKESK. The CDR3 DNA reads TGTGCCAGCAGCCACCTAAAAAACACTGAAGCTTTCTTT. This gives the protein CASSHLKNTEAFF.

This clonotype was seen repeatedly, ten times or more. The chain recombines TRBV28 with TRBJ2-1; 9 bases are a match to TRBD1. Germline V gene sequence: CDR1 MDHEN, CDR2 SYDVKM. This CDR3 has 21 amino acids. V gave up 8 bases and J gave up 3 bases; unmatched junction bases: 26. Here the CDR3 reads CASSSRDRARSTRLDYNEQFF. The CDR3 DNA reads as TGTGCCAGCTCGTCCCGGGACAGGGCCCGATCGACTAGGCTGGACTACAATGAGCAGTTCTTC.

The rearrangement links TRBV6-1 to TRBJ2-7; unclear D gene. The CDR3 has 12 residues. Germline V gene lookup returns CDR1 MNHNS and CDR2 SASEGT. Between the trimmed V and J ends, which lost 7 bases and 3 bases, there was a span of 10 bases. The CDR3 region is CASTPTRYEQYF. For the CDR3, the DNA is TGTGCCAGCACCCCCACTCGCTACGAGCAGTACTTC.

The chain joins TRBV30 to TRBJ1-5, with 7 bases lining up with TRBD1. The CDR3 has 13 residues. Germline CDR1 reads GTSNPN; CDR2 reads SVGIG (reference sequence). J was trimmed by 2 bases and V by 3 bases; bases with no gene match: 1. CDR3 in amino acids: CAWSDRGNQPQHF. CDR3 bases: TGTGCCTGGAGCGACAGGGGCAATCAGCCCCAGCATTTT.

In this sample, this clonotype turned up many times. The chain joins TRBV7-2 to TRBJ1-6; no firm D call. This CDR3 has 13 residues. Germline V gene data show CDR1 as SGHTA and CDR2 as FQGNSA. The V and J ends lost 2 bases and 9 bases respectively, with 8 bases between them. DNA of the CDR3: TGTGCCAGCAGCTTAAAGATGGCTTCACCCCTCCACTTT. Its translation: CASSLKMASPLHF.